This T cell receptor beta chain was captured by sequencing in a study of T cell responses to AZD1222 COVID-19 vaccine. Germline loops: CDR1 SGHRS, CDR2 YFSETQ. V gave up 0 bases and J gave up 4 bases, with 16 bases separating them. The CDR3 is 16 amino acids. The repertoire was sequenced with immunoSEQ multiplex PCR; TCRdb's copy has only in-frame clones and lacks some. Of about 190,000 clones in the sample, approximately 92% are singletons; the top ten hold 1% to 1.5%. Findings and limits, study-wide: Donors, mostly white British, included more females; clonal diversity was possibly underestimated.

In the case of this clone: Its antigen remains unknown.

The chain links TRBV5-1 to TRBJ2-5; D call uncertain. This specimen consisted of peripheral blood, obtained on day 0 of AZD1222 vaccination. This sequence originates from an adult in good health. The CDR3 spells CASSLEVRVPPETQYF. Here the CDR3 DNA reads TGCGCCAGCAGCTTGGAAGTGCGAGTTCCTCCAGAGACCCAGTACTTC.